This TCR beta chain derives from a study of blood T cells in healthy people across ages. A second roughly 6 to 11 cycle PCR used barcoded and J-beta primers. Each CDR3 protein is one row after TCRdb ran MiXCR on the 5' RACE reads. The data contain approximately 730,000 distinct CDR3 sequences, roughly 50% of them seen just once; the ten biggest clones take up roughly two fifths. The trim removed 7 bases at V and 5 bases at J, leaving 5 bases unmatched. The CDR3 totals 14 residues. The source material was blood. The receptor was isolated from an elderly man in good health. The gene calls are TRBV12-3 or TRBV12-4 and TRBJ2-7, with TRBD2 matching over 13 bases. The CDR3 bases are TGTGCCAGCAAACTAGCGGGAGGGCTCGACGAGCAGTACTTC. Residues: CASKLAGGLDEQYF.